These T cell receptor beta chains were read from a single sample in a study of regulatory T cells in long-lasting Graves disease. TCRdb reprocessed the multiplex PCR reads with MiXCR, giving one entry per CDR3 protein. The sample consists of over 400,000 distinct CDR3 sequences, approximately 15% of them appearing once. These data were also filed under a second study, of T cells in Graves' hyperthyroidism and ophthalmopathy.

Specimen: peripheral blood mononuclear cells (PBMCs), collected at new diagnosis, from a patient treated with antithyroid drugs. The receptors originated from a woman in her forties or fifties with Graves disease. The CDR3 runs from the conserved cysteine through the conserved F or W. The order of the fields is J gene, clone size, D gene, V gene, CDR3 protein, CDR3 DNA. A D gene is named only where the DNA matches it firmly. A row's size may be missing; if present it is once, few, many or a size class.

j_gene: TRBJ1-1; abundance: many; d_gene: .; v_gene: TRBV19; CDR3aa: CASSIRGNTEAFF; CDR3nt: TGTGCCAGTAGTATAAGAGGGAACACTGAAGCTTTCTTT
j_gene: TRBJ1-1; abundance: many; d_gene: .; v_gene: TRBV11-2; CDR3aa: CASSPLRGRVQMNTEAFF; CDR3nt: TGTGCCAGCAGCCCTCTTCGGGGGCGCGTTCAGATGAACACTGAAGCTTTCTTT
j_gene: TRBJ2-5; abundance: .; d_gene: TRBD2; v_gene: TRBV6-1; CDR3aa: CASRRLAGVQETQYF; CDR3nt: TGTGCCAGCAGAAGACTAGCGGGGGTGCAAGAGACCCAGTACTTC
j_gene: TRBJ1-2; abundance: many; d_gene: TRBD1; v_gene: TRBV7-8; CDR3aa: CASSLYTGGEYGYTF; CDR3nt: TGTGCCAGCAGCTTATATACAGGGGGCGAATATGGCTACACCTTC
j_gene: TRBJ2-1; abundance: .; d_gene: .; v_gene: TRBV6-1; CDR3aa: CASSEVLGPYNEQFF; CDR3nt: TGTGCCAGCAGTGAAGTCCTGGGTCCCTACAATGAGCAGTTCTTC
j_gene: TRBJ2-5; abundance: many; d_gene: .; v_gene: TRBV15; CDR3aa: CATSRVGGGPFQETQYF; CDR3nt: TGTGCCACCAGCAGAGTGGGGGGAGGACCTTTCCAAGAGACCCAGTACTTC
j_gene: TRBJ2-3; abundance: many; d_gene: .; v_gene: TRBV7-3; CDR3aa: CASSPTGTSTDTQYF; CDR3nt: TGTGCCAGCAGTCCGACTGGTACTAGCACAGATACGCAGTATTTT
j_gene: TRBJ1-1; abundance: many; d_gene: TRBD1; v_gene: TRBV6-5; CDR3aa: CASSSGGQGNTEAFF; CDR3nt: TGTGCCAGCAGTTCCGGGGGACAGGGGAACACTGAAGCTTTCTTT
j_gene: TRBJ2-4; abundance: .; d_gene: TRBD2; v_gene: TRBV20-1; CDR3aa: CSARDSGAGGDIQYF; CDR3nt: TGCAGTGCTAGAGATTCGGGGGCGGGAGGGGACATTCAGTACTTC
j_gene: TRBJ1-1; abundance: many; d_gene: .; v_gene: TRBV5-1; CDR3aa: CASSFVGHNTEAFF; CDR3nt: TGCGCCAGCAGCTTCGTAGGGCATAACACTGAAGCTTTCTTT
j_gene: TRBJ2-1; abundance: .; d_gene: .; v_gene: TRBV19; CDR3aa: CASSTQLSSYNEQFF; CDR3nt: TGTGCCAGTAGTACCCAGTTAAGCTCCTACAATGAGCAGTTCTTC
j_gene: TRBJ2-7; abundance: .; d_gene: TRBD1; v_gene: TRBV28; CDR3aa: CASSSPTGVHEQYF; CDR3nt: TGTGCCAGCAGTTCCCCTACAGGGGTCCACGAGCAGTACTTC
j_gene: TRBJ2-5; abundance: many; d_gene: .; v_gene: TRBV2; CDR3aa: CASVFQETQYF; CDR3nt: TGTGCCAGCGTTTTCCAAGAGACCCAGTACTTC
j_gene: TRBJ2-5; abundance: .; d_gene: TRBD1; v_gene: TRBV6-1; CDR3aa: CASTSGQGLQETQYF; CDR3nt: TGTGCCAGCACATCGGGACAGGGTCTACAAGAGACCCAGTACTTC
j_gene: TRBJ2-5; abundance: .; d_gene: .; v_gene: TRBV7-9; CDR3aa: CASIRGTFDAGAPWETQYF; CDR3nt: TGTGCCAGCATACGAGGGACATTCGACGCCGGAGCGCCGTGGGAGACCCAGTACTTC
j_gene: TRBJ2-3; abundance: many; d_gene: .; v_gene: TRBV20-1; CDR3aa: CSASRSPSTDTQYF; CDR3nt: TGCAGTGCTAGTAGGTCCCCTAGCACAGATACGCAGTATTTT
j_gene: TRBJ2-3; abundance: many; d_gene: .; v_gene: TRBV3-1; CDR3aa: CASSQRSTDTQYF; CDR3nt: TGTGCCAGCAGCCAAAGAAGCACAGATACGCAGTATTTT
j_gene: TRBJ2-1; abundance: many; d_gene: TRBD2; v_gene: TRBV29-1; CDR3aa: CSAEGGGRAPNEQFF; CDR3nt: TGCAGCGCCGAAGGTGGCGGGAGGGCCCCCAATGAGCAGTTCTTC
j_gene: TRBJ1-6; abundance: many; d_gene: .; v_gene: TRBV28; CDR3aa: CASTRFGAVGSLHF; CDR3nt: TGTGCCAGCACCCGATTTGGGGCAGTAGGTTCCCTCCACTTT
j_gene: TRBJ2-7; abundance: many; d_gene: TRBD1; v_gene: TRBV2; CDR3aa: CASTRGDRIPGEQYF; CDR3nt: TGTGCCAGCACCCGCGGGGACAGGATTCCTGGGGAGCAGTACTTC
j_gene: TRBJ2-7; abundance: many; d_gene: TRBD1; v_gene: TRBV12-3/TRBV12-4; CDR3aa: CASRGQETYEQYF; CDR3nt: TGTGCCAGCAGAGGACAGGAAACCTACGAGCAGTACTTC
j_gene: TRBJ2-3; abundance: .; d_gene: .; v_gene: TRBV27; CDR3aa: CASSRLFPDTQYF; CDR3nt: TGTGCCAGCAGTCGACTGTTCCCCGATACGCAGTATTTT
j_gene: TRBJ1-2; abundance: .; d_gene: TRBD1; v_gene: TRBV10-2; CDR3aa: CASSLDRTWDGYTF; CDR3nt: TGCGCCAGCAGCCTGGACAGGACATGGGATGGCTACACCTTC
j_gene: TRBJ2-2; abundance: many; d_gene: TRBD2; v_gene: TRBV7-9; CDR3aa: CASSTSGLARTGELFF; CDR3nt: TGTGCCAGCAGCACTAGCGGACTAGCGCGCACCGGGGAGCTGTTTTTT
j_gene: TRBJ2-1; abundance: .; d_gene: TRBD2; v_gene: TRBV30; CDR3aa: CAWSIAGTSVGNEQFF; CDR3nt: TGTGCCTGGTCAATCGCGGGGACTAGCGTGGGGAATGAGCAGTTCTTC
j_gene: TRBJ2-7; abundance: .; d_gene: TRBD2; v_gene: TRBV12-3/TRBV12-4; CDR3aa: CASSPGSGLAESYEQYF; CDR3nt: TGTGCCAGCAGCCCTGGTTCTGGGCTAGCGGAATCCTACGAGCAGTACTTC
j_gene: TRBJ2-7; abundance: many; d_gene: .; v_gene: TRBV25-1; CDR3aa: CASSEPWGKYEQYF; CDR3nt: TGTGCCAGCAGTGAACCGTGGGGGAAATACGAGCAGTACTTC
j_gene: TRBJ2-3; abundance: .; d_gene: .; v_gene: TRBV5-1; CDR3aa: CASSLALGTDTQYF; CDR3nt: TGCGCCAGCAGCTTGGCTCTGGGCACAGATACGCAGTATTTT
j_gene: TRBJ2-7; abundance: many; d_gene: TRBD2; v_gene: TRBV14; CDR3aa: CASSRQAGAYEQYF; CDR3nt: TGTGCCAGCAGCCGCCAAGCGGGGGCCTACGAGCAGTACTTC
j_gene: TRBJ1-2; abundance: many; d_gene: .; v_gene: TRBV3-1; CDR3aa: CASSQDRGRDGYTF; CDR3nt: TGTGCCAGCAGCCAAGACAGGGGAAGAGATGGCTACACCTTC
j_gene: TRBJ2-7; abundance: many; d_gene: .; v_gene: TRBV4-1; CDR3aa: CASSQGGQGYEQYF; CDR3nt: TGTGCCAGCAGCCAAGGCGGGCAGGGCTACGAGCAGTACTTC
j_gene: TRBJ2-6; abundance: .; d_gene: .; v_gene: TRBV18; CDR3aa: CASSPPRGPSGANVLTF; CDR3nt: TGTGCCAGCTCACCACCCCGGGGGCCTTCTGGGGCCAACGTCCTGACTTTC
j_gene: TRBJ1-5; abundance: few; d_gene: .; v_gene: TRBV9; CDR3aa: CASSVQGGPGPQHF; CDR3nt: TGTGCCAGCAGCGTACAAGGCGGACCCGGGCCCCAGCATTTT
j_gene: TRBJ1-5; abundance: few; d_gene: .; v_gene: TRBV10-3; CDR3aa: CAISDFISNQPQHF; CDR3nt: TGTGCCATCAGTGATTTCATTAGCAATCAGCCCCAGCATTTT
j_gene: TRBJ2-2; abundance: few; d_gene: TRBD1; v_gene: TRBV4-1; CDR3aa: CASSSRQGAGELFF; CDR3nt: TGCGCCAGCAGTTCTCGACAGGGGGCCGGGGAGCTGTTTTTT
j_gene: TRBJ2-3; abundance: many; d_gene: TRBD2; v_gene: TRBV11-2; CDR3aa: CASSRLLAGGTDTQYF; CDR3nt: TGTGCCAGCAGCAGACTACTAGCGGGAGGCACAGATACGCAGTATTTT
j_gene: TRBJ2-1; abundance: .; d_gene: TRBD2; v_gene: TRBV7-9; CDR3aa: CASSLTSRPSGGEQFF; CDR3nt: TGTGCCAGCAGCTTAACCTCCCGGCCTAGCGGGGGTGAGCAGTTCTTC
j_gene: TRBJ1-2; abundance: few; d_gene: .; v_gene: TRBV28; CDR3aa: CASRGSISYGYTF; CDR3nt: TGTGCCAGCAGGGGTTCCATTTCCTATGGCTACACCTTC
j_gene: TRBJ2-3; abundance: many; d_gene: .; v_gene: TRBV2; CDR3aa: CASSRLMNTDTQYF; CDR3nt: TGTGCCAGCAGCCGCCTGATGAACACAGATACGCAGTATTTT
j_gene: TRBJ1-5; abundance: few; d_gene: .; v_gene: TRBV18; CDR3aa: CASSPPDRTQPQHF; CDR3nt: TGTGCCAGCTCACCACCGGACCGAACACAGCCCCAGCATTTT
j_gene: TRBJ2-2; abundance: few; d_gene: .; v_gene: TRBV5-1; CDR3aa: CASSWTAANTGELFF; CDR3nt: TGCGCCAGCAGCTGGACAGCCGCGAACACCGGGGAGCTGTTTTTT
j_gene: TRBJ1-1; abundance: many; d_gene: TRBD1; v_gene: TRBV28; CDR3aa: CASSLTLTGGVNTEAFF; CDR3nt: TGTGCCAGCAGTTTAACCCTGACAGGGGGAGTAAACACTGAAGCTTTCTTT
j_gene: TRBJ2-3; abundance: few; d_gene: .; v_gene: TRBV6-2/TRBV6-3; CDR3aa: CASSYEGEGGDTQYF; CDR3nt: TGTGCCAGCAGTTACGAGGGAGAGGGAGGAGATACGCAGTATTTT
j_gene: TRBJ2-2; abundance: few; d_gene: .; v_gene: TRBV24-1; CDR3aa: CATSDSGTFTGELFF; CDR3nt: TGTGCCACCAGCGATTCGGGGACTTTCACCGGGGAGCTGTTTTTT
j_gene: TRBJ2-3; abundance: many; d_gene: TRBD2; v_gene: TRBV3-1; CDR3aa: CASSQGGLAGVTDTQYF; CDR3nt: TGTGCCAGCAGCCAAGGTGGACTAGCGGGAGTCACAGATACGCAGTATTTT
j_gene: TRBJ2-1; abundance: many; d_gene: .; v_gene: TRBV27; CDR3aa: CASSSAGQLASNNEQFF; CDR3nt: TGTGCCAGCAGCTCCGCAGGACAGCTCGCTTCAAACAATGAGCAGTTCTTC
j_gene: TRBJ1-2; abundance: .; d_gene: .; v_gene: TRBV5-1; CDR3aa: CASTPSGLGYGYTF; CDR3nt: TGCGCCAGCACCCCATCCGGGTTAGGTTATGGCTACACCTTC
j_gene: TRBJ2-5; abundance: many; d_gene: TRBD1; v_gene: TRBV7-9; CDR3aa: CASSYLSGQGYQETQYF; CDR3nt: TGTGCCAGCAGCTACCTATCCGGACAGGGGTACCAAGAGACCCAGTACTTC
j_gene: TRBJ2-3; abundance: few; d_gene: .; v_gene: TRBV14; CDR3aa: CASSQNWGSTDTQYF; CDR3nt: TGTGCCAGCAGCCAAAATTGGGGTAGCACAGATACGCAGTATTTT
j_gene: TRBJ2-3; abundance: .; d_gene: .; v_gene: TRBV24-1; CDR3aa: CASGDGASSTDTQYF; CDR3nt: TGTGCCAGCGGGGATGGGGCTTCTAGCACAGATACGCAGTATTTT
j_gene: TRBJ2-5; abundance: .; d_gene: .; v_gene: TRBV18; CDR3aa: CATSPAGGEETQYF; CDR3nt: TGTGCCACCTCACCAGCCGGGGGCGAAGAGACCCAGTACTTC